This T cell receptor beta chain was recovered during a study of response to subunit inactivated influenza vaccine. Study-wide results and caveats: Authors suggested few new T cells are recruited by each seasonal influenza vaccination.

Germline-derived CDR1 and CDR2 are MNHNS and SASEGT. V shed 8 bases and J shed 7 bases, with 27 bases lying between them. This CDR3 region has 16 residues. Each CDR3 protein gets one entry after TCRdb re-called the RT-PCR reads with MiXCR. The table has about 300,000 distinct CDR3 sequences, 21% seen once; the top ten hold about 10%. This clonotype was found a few times. Its specificity is unknown. The sequencing here drew on PBMCs from blood, taken less than 22 months after vaccination. The chain carries TRBV6-1 and TRBJ2-7; tentative D call: TRBD2 (6 bases). This TCR derives from a man aged 50 to 75 who received an inactivated influenza vaccine. In DNA form, the CDR3 reads TGTGCCAGCTCCCGCGGCGATCACAGCCGGAGGGTTGAGCAGTACTTC. Its protein product is CASSRGDHSRRVEQYF.